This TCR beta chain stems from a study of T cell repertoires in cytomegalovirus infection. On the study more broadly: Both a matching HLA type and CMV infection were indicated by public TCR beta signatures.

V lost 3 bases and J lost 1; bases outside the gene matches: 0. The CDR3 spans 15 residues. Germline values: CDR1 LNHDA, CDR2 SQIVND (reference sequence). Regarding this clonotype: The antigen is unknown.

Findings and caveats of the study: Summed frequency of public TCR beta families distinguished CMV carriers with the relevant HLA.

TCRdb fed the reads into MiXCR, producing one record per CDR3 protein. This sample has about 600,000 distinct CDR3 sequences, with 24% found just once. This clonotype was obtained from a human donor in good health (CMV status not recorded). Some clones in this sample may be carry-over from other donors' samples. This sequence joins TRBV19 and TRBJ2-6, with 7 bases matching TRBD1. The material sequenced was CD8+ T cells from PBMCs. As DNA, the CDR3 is TGTGCCAGTAGTATGACAGGGTCTGGGGCCAACGTCCTGACTTTC. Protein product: CASSMTGSGANVLTF.